The entry below describes one T cell receptor (beta chain). Its specificity is unknown. This entry comes from a study of blood T cells in healthy people across ages. The authors ran a second PCR of 7 to 11 cycles using a sample-barcoded 5' primer and a J-beta primer mix. Sequencing of every sample gave 2.5 million or more CDR3-containing paired-end reads. TCRdb recomputed calls from the 5' RACE reads with MiXCR, one row per CDR3 protein. The table records fewer than 2 million distinct CDR3 sequences, about two fifths of them present only once. General study results and limits: Investigators viewed diversity estimates from one million T cells as underestimates, the study reported. Donors of long life had a larger count of naive CD4+ cells and greater diversity than aged donors.

The receptor was isolated from a human donor in good health. The sequencing input was blood.

The CDR3 DNA reads as TGTGCCAGCCTCGGGGGGGGGCTGGGAAGCTCCTACGAGCAGTACTTC. It encodes CASLGGGLGSSYEQYF. The chain links TRBV27 to TRBJ2-7; 8 positions match TRBD2. The germline V gene has CDR1 MNHEY and CDR2 SMNVEV (reference sequence). This CDR3 region has 16 residues. V lost 8 bases, J lost 0 bases, and 12 bases stayed unmatched.